The 7 T cell receptor beta chains reported below all come from one sample, sequenced in a study of T cell responses to AZD1222 COVID-19 vaccine (dated by TCRdb to about 2021). Sample time point, as interpreted from the label and publication: baseline before first vaccination. The receptor library was made with the immunoSEQ multiplex PCR assay. The table comes from immuneACCESS by way of TCRdb, which keeps in-frame sequences with V and J called. Part of the clones is missing from these tables; in studies checked, under half for an unresolved V gene and the rest for unknown reasons. Counted in this sample were approximately 150,000 clones; roughly nine tenths of them appeared once. About 5% of the sample is held by the ten biggest clonotypes. The source was peripheral blood, collected on day 0 of AZD1222 vaccination. The receptor set was obtained from an adult in good health.

The CDR3 DNA reads as TGTGCCAGCTCACCACCGTTCAACACTGAAGCTTTCTTT. Protein product: CASSPPFNTEAFF. The V and J genes are TRBV18 and TRBJ1-1; the D is unclear. CDR1 is KGHSH and CDR2 is LQKENI in the germline V gene. V was clipped by 0 bases and J by 2 bases, with 4 bases between them. The CDR3 runs to 13 residues.

The gene calls are TRBV9 and TRBJ2-1, with 10 bases matching TRBD2. CDR1 SGDLS and CDR2 YYNGEE come from the germline V gene. CDR3 length: 15 amino acids. The V segment lost 1 base and the J segment 9 bases; nucleotides outside the gene matches: 7. CDR3 in DNA: TGTGCCAGCAGCGTATTCGGGAGCGGGAGGGGTGAGCAGTTCTTC. It translates to CASSVFGSGRGEQFF.

This sequence joins TRBV9 and TRBJ2-7, with 11 bases that match TRBD2. Germline lookup yields CDR1 SGDLS and CDR2 YYNGEE. The trim removed 3 bases at V and 5 bases at J, leaving 7 bases unmatched. The CDR3 is 15 amino acids. DNA for the CDR3: TGTGCCAGCAGCGCCGTGACTAGCGGGATTGACGAGCAGTACTTC. Encoded protein: CASSAVTSGIDEQYF.

The J gene is TRBJ1-3, the V gene TRBV4-1; D is possibly TRBD1 (5 bases). V lost 3 bases and J 4 bases, leaving 13 bases between the germline ends. This CDR3 contains 15 residues. Germline V gives CDR1 MGHRA, CDR2 YSYEKL. The CDR3 DNA sequence: TGCGCCAGCAGCCACGCACGCACAGGAGGAAACACCATATATTTT. It yields the protein CASSHARTGGNTIYF.

This sequence joins TRBV6-5 and TRBJ1-6, with 7 bases lining up with TRBD1. Germline V gives CDR1 MNHEY, CDR2 SVGAGI. The CDR3 sequence is 15 residues long. The J segment lost 10 bases and the V segment lost 1 base, leaving 7 bases of the junction unmatched. The CDR3 is CASSYLDRFPSPLHF. CDR3 bases: TGTGCCAGCAGTTACTTGGACAGGTTCCCCTCACCCCTCCACTTT.

The rearrangement uses TRBV19 and TRBJ1-1; the D gene is possibly TRBD1 (6 bases). The CDR3 contains 17 residues. V was shortened by 5 bases and J by 4 bases, with 23 bases between the two germline ends. Per germline, CDR1 LNHDA and CDR2 SQIVND (reference sequence). The CDR3 DNA sequence: TGTGCCAGTAGTGACAGACGAAGGGGGGCAGGAGGCACTGAAGCTTTCTTT. As protein: CASSDRRRGAGGTEAFF.

The V call is TRBV5-6, the J call TRBJ1-2; D is possibly TRBD1 (6 bases). CDR1 SGHDT and CDR2 YYEEEE come from the germline V gene. CDR3 size: 15 residues. V lost 4 bases, J lost 7 bases, and 20 bases lay in between. CDR3 region: CASSRWDTGPRGYTF. In nucleotides, the CDR3 is TGTGCCAGCAGCCGATGGGACACTGGTCCGCGTGGCTACACCTTC.